The 9 T cell receptor beta chains in this list originate from one sample, sequenced in a study of T-cell memory formation after mild COVID-19. TCRdb re-derived calls from the 5' RACE reads in MiXCR, one entry per CDR3 protein. The sample holds roughly 310,000 distinct CDR3 sequences, about a sixth seen once. The sample was PBMCs or a T cell subset sorted from them (not recorded which). Receptors were obtained from a man in his late teens or twenties who had mild COVID-19 (a few samples of this study predate the infection). Cell type and time point are not known.

This clonotype has a count of ten or more. The chain recombines TRBV27 with TRBJ2-7; TRBD1 aligns across 9 bases. The germline V gene encodes CDR1 MNHEY and CDR2 SMNVEV (reference sequence). Trimming took 6 bases from V and 2 from J; bases not matched to a gene: 8. CDR3 length: 15 residues. The CDR3 loop reads CASSPGGTGTYEQYF. The CDR3 region has the DNA TGTGCCAGCAGCCCTGGTGGGACAGGGACCTACGAGCAGTACTTC.

This sequence joins TRBV23-1 and TRBJ2-7; the D is unclear. TRBV23-1 counts as an open reading frame of uncertain function. The CDR3 has 11 amino acids. Trimming took 8 bases from V and 6 from J, leaving 11 bases between them. The CDR3 coding sequence is TGCGCCAGCGAGTACTGGGGCGAGCAGTACGTC. As protein: CASEYWGEQYV.

The chain combines TRBV7-8 with TRBJ2-6; D call uncertain. V lost 1 base to trimming and J lost 0 bases, with 10 bases between them. Germline V gene sequence: CDR1 SGHVS, CDR2 FQNEAQ. CDR3 size: 17 residues. CDR3 region: CASSLGAPNSGANVLTF. CDR3 coding DNA: TGTGCCAGCAGCTTAGGGGCCCCGAACTCTGGGGCCAACGTCCTGACTTTC.

This clonotype was detected many times. The junction does not match germline at one end; this may be a read error. The chain recombines TRBV29-1 with TRBJ1-4, with unresolved D. The CDR3 runs 9 residues. Germline CDR1 SQVTM, CDR2 ANQGSEA. CDR3 DNA sequence: TGCAGCCCCAAGGGCACGGAGGATTTT. Protein sequence: CSPKGTEDF.

This sequence joins TRBV3-1 and TRBJ2-1; D may be TRBD1 or TRBD2 (5 bases each). This CDR3 has 16 amino acids. V was clipped by 5 bases and J by 6 bases, with 20 bases between them. Per the germline V gene, CDR1 is LGHDT and CDR2 is YNNKEL (reference sequence). CDR3 amino acids: CASSSRGSNPANEQFF. CDR3 sequence (DNA): TGTGCCAGCAGCTCCCGGGGCAGCAACCCAGCCAATGAGCAGTTCTTC.

The chain carries TRBV23-1 and TRBJ2-6; no definite D call. TRBV23-1 counts as an open reading frame of uncertain function. This CDR3 has 17 amino acids. V gave up 3 bases and J gave up 4 bases, with 16 bases separating them. CDR3 coding DNA: TGCGCCAGCAGTCATAGGAGCAGGAGTTGGGGGGCCAACGTCCTGACTTTC. Residues: CASSHRSRSWGANVLTF.

This clonotype was seen a few times. The rearrangement uses TRBV4-2 and TRBJ1-2; no firm D call. The V and J ends lost 1 base and 3 bases respectively, with 12 bases between them. In germline, CDR1 is LGHNA, CDR2 YNFKEQ. CDR3 length: 15 residues. The CDR3 bases are TGTGCCAGCAGCCAAGGAGACCGAGACTACTATGGCTACACCTTC. Amino acids: CASSQGDRDYYGYTF.

The chain employs TRBV12-3 or TRBV12-4 and TRBJ1-3; perhaps TRBD1 as D (5 bases). Trimming stripped 3 bases from V and 5 bases from J, with 20 bases between. The length of the CDR3 is 17 residues. CDR3 residues: CASSLAPGGGIRNTIYF. In DNA form, the CDR3 reads TGTGCCAGCAGTTTGGCCCCGGGGGGGGGAATTCGAAACACCATATATTTT.

In its sample, this clonotype was seen a few times. The genes are TRBV5-4 and TRBJ2-7; possibly TRBD1 for D (6 bases). V lost 1 base and J lost 2, with 16 bases in between. CDR3 length: 16 amino acids. Germline V lookup: CDR1 SGHNT, CDR2 YYREEE (reference sequence). The DNA for the CDR3 is TGTGCCAGCAGCTTGTTGAATGGACAGACGCCCTACGAGCAGTACGTC. Translated: CASSLLNGQTPYEQYV.